Listed here are 25 T cell receptor beta chains from one sample, sequenced in a study of blood T cell repertoires in COVID-19. Generated by immunoSEQ multiplex PCR, the TCRdb table keeps only in-frame clones and is missing some. Of some 57,000 clones detected, about 87% appear once; the ten largest clones hold roughly 1%. The sequenced sample consisted of peripheral blood. The receptors were gathered from a man between 65 and 85 years old with acute or convalescent COVID-19.

The chain joins TRBV6-4 to TRBJ2-2, with TRBD1 identical over 10 bases. CDR3 size: 14 residues. Germline trimming cut 6 bases from V and 3 bases from J; bases unmatched to any gene: 1. The V gene's germline CDR1 is MRHNA and CDR2 SNTAGT. As DNA, the CDR3 is TGTGCCAGCAGAGGACAGGGGGACACCGGGGAGCTGTTTTTT. Translation: CASRGQGDTGELFF.

The CDR3 loop is CASSLTGTGGNEKLFF. The CDR3 nucleotides are TGTGCCAGCAGCTTAACCGGGACAGGGGGCAATGAAAAACTGTTTTTT. This chain links TRBV3-1 (or the pseudogene TRBV3-2) with TRBJ1-4; 12 bases map to TRBD1. Trimming removed 5 bases from V and 5 bases from J; junction bases left unmatched: 6. The CDR3 consists of 16 residues. Per germline, CDR1 LGHDT and CDR2 YNNKEL (reference sequence).

The chain combines TRBV20-1 with TRBJ1-4; the D is unclear. In germline, CDR1 is DFQATT, CDR2 SNEGSKA (reference sequence). The CDR3 totals 12 residues. Trimming removed 3 bases from V and 6 bases from J, with 8 bases in between. The CDR3 loop is CSASMRYEKLFF. CDR3 bases: TGCAGTGCTAGTATGCGGTATGAAAAACTGTTTTTT.

The V and J genes are TRBV7-6 and TRBJ1-1, with 7 bases identical to TRBD1. The germline CDR1 and CDR2 sequences are SGHVS and FNYEAQ. V lost 1 base, J lost 6 bases, and 11 bases stayed unmatched. The CDR3 sequence is 16 residues long. The CDR3 spells CASSLGSVGGGSEAFF. In nucleotides, the CDR3 is TGTGCCAGCAGCTTAGGATCGGTTGGAGGGGGCTCTGAAGCTTTCTTT. The full variable domain, with the rest looked up from reference TRBV7-6 and TRBJ1-1, is GAGVSQSPRYKVTKRGQDVALRCDPISGHVSLYWYRQALGQGPEFLTYFNYEAQQDKSGLPNDRFSAERPEGSISTLTIQRTEQRDSAMYRCASSLGSVGGGSEAFFGQGTRLTVV.

Concerning this clone itself: The sample contains more than one DNA sequence encoding this CDR3. This chain connects TRBV15 to TRBJ1-4, with TRBD1 identical over 10 bases. With V trimmed by 0 bases and J by 10 bases, 5 bases remained unmatched. Per the germline V gene, CDR1 is LNHNV and CDR2 is YYDKDF (reference sequence). The CDR3 runs to 15 residues. Written as DNA, the CDR3 is TGTGCCACCAGCAGAGATCGGACAGGGGGGGGAAAACTGTTTTTT. This codes for CATSRDRTGGGKLFF. Full variable domain (outside the CDR3, taken from reference TRBV15 and TRBJ1-4): DAMVIQNPRYQVTQFGKPVTLSCSQTLNHNVMYWYQQKSSQAPKLLFHYYDKDFNNEADTPDNFQSRRPNTSFCFLDIRSPGLGDTAMYLCATSRDRTGGGKLFFGSGTQLSVL.

In DNA form, the CDR3 reads TGTGCCAGCTCACCCCCCGGGACAGCCTACAATGAGCAGTTCTTC. Its protein is CASSPPGTAYNEQFF. The chain couples TRBV18 to TRBJ2-1, with 7 bases lining up with TRBD1. CDR1 is KGHSH and CDR2 is LQKENI in the germline V gene. Unmatched junction bases numbered 4, after V lost 3 bases and J lost 2 bases. CDR3 length equals 15 residues. The full variable domain, its missing parts supplied by reference TRBV18 and TRBJ2-1, is NAGVMQNPRHLVRRRGQEARLRCSPMKGHSHVYWYRQLPEEGLKFMVYLQKENIIDESGMPKERFSAEFPKEGPSILRIQQVVRGDSAAYFCASSPPGTAYNEQFFGPGTRLTVL.

The rearrangement uses TRBV2 and TRBJ2-7; D is ambiguous. Looked up from germline, CDR1 is SNHLY and CDR2 is FYNNEI. This CDR3 is built from 12 residues. Trimming left V 8 bases short and J 3 bases short, with 11 bases between. CDR3 in amino acids: CASGPSLYEQYF. CDR3 in DNA: TGTGCCAGCGGTCCTTCACTCTACGAGCAGTACTTC.

Written as DNA, the CDR3 is TGTGCCAGCAGTACAGGGGGGCCACGCACAGATACGCAGTATTTT. This gives the protein CASSTGGPRTDTQYF. This chain connects TRBV2 to TRBJ2-3, with 8 bases fitting TRBD1. The CDR3 loop spans 15 amino acids. Trimming took 5 bases from V and 1 from J; bases not matched to a gene: 5. Germline V gene data show CDR1 as SNHLY and CDR2 as FYNNEI.

The V gene is TRBV5-1, the J gene TRBJ2-3, with TRBD1 as a possible D gene (6 bases). The CDR3 loop spans 14 amino acids. Trimming shortened V by 9 bases and J by 1 base, and 15 bases separated the two germline ends. CDR1 and CDR2 from the germline V gene are SGHRS and YFSETQ. CDR3 nucleotide sequence: TGCGCCACCACGAGAGGGGGTGGCACAGATACGCAGTATTTT. It specifies CATTRGGGTDTQYF.

The gene calls are TRBV6-5 and TRBJ2-5, with a possible D match to TRBD2 (6 bases). CDR1 and CDR2 (germline): MNHEY, SVGAGI. This CDR3 is 14 amino acids long. V lost 7 bases to trimming and J lost 5 bases, with 17 bases between them. The CDR3 spells CASTSGGVGETQYF. The DNA for the CDR3 is TGTGCCAGCACGTCCGGCGGGGTTGGGGAGACCCAGTACTTC.

The gene calls are TRBV2 and TRBJ2-1, with 11 positions matching TRBD2. The CDR3 has 14 amino acids. Germline V lookup: CDR1 SNHLY, CDR2 FYNNEI. After removal of 3 bases from V and 10 bases from J, the junction contained 5 bases not matched to a gene. The CDR3 protein is CASSELLAGEEQFF. CDR3 DNA: TGTGCCAGCAGTGAGCTACTAGCGGGAGAAGAGCAGTTCTTC.

This chain uses TRBV5-1 with TRBJ1-3, with no clear D. Per germline, CDR1 SGHRS and CDR2 YFSETQ. The CDR3 has 15 residues. V gave up 4 bases and J gave up 0 bases, with 11 bases separating them. CDR3 loop: CASSREVPSGNTIYF. The CDR3 DNA is TGCGCCAGCAGCAGGGAGGTCCCCTCTGGAAACACCATATATTTT.

V is TRBV25-1 and J is TRBJ2-5; TRBD2 aligns across 11 bases. V dropped 3 bases and J dropped 1; count of bases not matched to a gene: 4. The germline CDR1 and CDR2 sequences are MGHDK and SYGVNS. The length of the CDR3 is 16 residues. CDR3 protein: CASSELTSGVQETQYF. In nucleotides, the CDR3 is TGTGCCAGCAGTGAGCTGACTAGCGGGGTCCAAGAGACCCAGTACTTC.

This chain connects TRBV28 to TRBJ2-2, with D perhaps TRBD1 (6 bases). Between the trimmed V and J ends, which lost 3 bases and 0 bases, there was a span of 11 bases. The CDR3 covers 16 residues. Per the germline V gene, CDR1 is MDHEN and CDR2 is SYDVKM. The CDR3 DNA reads TGTGCCAGCAGTTTTAGGGGGATCGCGAACACCGGGGAGCTGTTTTTT. As protein: CASSFRGIANTGELFF.

The rearrangement joins TRBV18 to TRBJ1-5; 12 bases match TRBD1. The CDR3 loop spans 15 amino acids. Trimming removed 3 bases from V and 6 bases from J; junction bases left unmatched: 3. Germline-derived CDR1 and CDR2 are KGHSH and LQKENI. Here the CDR3 reads CASSPGQGAFQPQHF. CDR3 DNA sequence: TGTGCCAGCTCACCGGGACAGGGGGCTTTTCAGCCCCAGCATTTT.

This sequence joins TRBV2 and TRBJ1-5; D is unresolved. V was cut by 8 bases and J by 0 bases, with 11 bases left in between. CDR1 SNHLY and CDR2 FYNNEI come from the germline V gene. The CDR3 contains 14 residues. The CDR3 protein is CASGGWVSNQPQHF. CDR3 in DNA: TGTGCCAGCGGAGGGTGGGTTAGCAATCAGCCCCAGCATTTT.

The rearrangement uses TRBV24-1 and TRBJ2-7; 10 positions match TRBD2. The V gene end was trimmed by 4 bases and the J gene end by 3 bases; junction bases not matched to a gene: 5. Germline CDR1 is KGHDR and CDR2 is SFDVKD. The CDR3 covers 15 residues. CDR3 sequence reads: CATSDSGLAVYEQYF. The CDR3 bases are TGTGCCACCAGTGACTCTGGACTAGCGGTCTACGAGCAGTACTTC.

The rearrangement joins TRBV3-1 (or the pseudogene TRBV3-2) to TRBJ2-7; 9 nucleotides line up with TRBD1. V lost 1 base to trimming and J lost 3 bases; unmatched junction nucleotides: 13. This CDR3 is built from 18 residues. CDR1 and CDR2 from the germline V gene are LGHDT and YNNKEL (reference sequence). CDR3 sequence: CASSQVSSTGTGNYEQYF. CDR3 bases: TGTGCCAGCAGCCAAGTCTCCTCAACCGGGACAGGGAACTACGAGCAGTACTTC.

As DNA, the CDR3 is TGTGCCAGTAGTTACCAACAGGGCCCCTATGGCTACACCTTC. It specifies CASSYQQGPYGYTF. V usage is TRBV19 and J usage is TRBJ1-2, with a weak D call TRBD1 (6 bases). The germline V gene has CDR1 LNHDA and CDR2 SQIVND (reference sequence). Trimming shortened V by 5 bases and J by 4 bases, and 14 bases separated the two germline ends. The CDR3 totals 14 residues.

The chain recombines TRBV6-4 with TRBJ2-5, with TRBD2 identical over 12 bases. The CDR3 runs to 17 residues. The germline V gene encodes CDR1 MRHNA and CDR2 SNTAGT. J lost 2 bases, V lost 2 bases, and 6 bases had no gene match. The CDR3 nucleotides are TGTGCCAGCAGTGACGGGCTAGCGGGAGGGGGGCAAGAGACCCAGTACTTC. Its protein is CASSDGLAGGGQETQYF.

This clone appeared a single time. CDR3 in amino acids: CASSTGQELTEAFF. In DNA form, the CDR3 reads TGCGCCAGCAGCACGGGACAGGAGCTCACTGAAGCTTTCTTT. The chain is built from TRBV5-1 and TRBJ1-1; 8 positions match TRBD1. The CDR3 contains 14 residues. V was clipped by 4 bases and J by 4 bases; unmatched bases: 6. The germline CDR1 and CDR2 sequences are SGHRS and YFSETQ.

The genes are TRBV11-1 and TRBJ2-3; TRBD2 agrees at 14 bases. The CDR3 is 16 amino acids. Germline V gene sequence: CDR1 SGHAT, CDR2 FQDESV (reference sequence). Trimming took 5 bases from V and 7 from J; bases not matched to a gene: 8. CDR3 nucleotides: TGTGCCAGCAGCCCCGGACTAGCGGGAGGAGGCAATACGCAGTATTTT. Translated, it gives CASSPGLAGGGNTQYF.

V gene TRBV11-1 combines with J gene TRBJ1-2; 11 bases map to TRBD1. Germline CDR1 is SGHAT and CDR2 is FQDESV (reference sequence). There are 15 residues in the CDR3. J was trimmed by 5 bases and V by 4 bases; bases with no gene match: 6. CDR3: CASSWTGGPAYGYTF. The CDR3 DNA reads as TGTGCCAGCAGCTGGACAGGGGGCCCGGCTTATGGCTACACCTTC.

In its sample, this clone was seen a few times. The chain employs TRBV12-5 and TRBJ2-1, with 8 bases aligning to TRBD2. J was trimmed by 6 bases and V by 5 bases; bases with no gene match: 3. Germline lookup yields CDR1 LGHNT and CDR2 FRNRAP. This CDR3 has 13 amino acids. CDR3 amino acids: CASGIAGLNEQFF. CDR3 DNA sequence: TGTGCTAGTGGTATAGCGGGACTCAATGAGCAGTTCTTC.

This chain joins TRBV6-5 and TRBJ1-2; TRBD1 matches at 7 bases. V was clipped by 7 bases and J by 5 bases; unmatched bases: 13. CDR1 and CDR2 from the germline V gene are MNHEY and SVGAGI. There are 15 residues in the CDR3. The CDR3 reads CASIPTPSGGYGYTF. In nucleotides, the CDR3 is TGTGCCAGCATTCCAACCCCGTCAGGGGGGTATGGCTACACCTTC.